The T cell receptor (beta chain) described here comes from a study of blood T cells in healthy people across ages. Deletions cut 11 bases from V and 0 bases from J, with 9 bases between. Germline V gives CDR1 SGHVS, CDR2 FQNEAQ. The CDR3 is 12 residues long. Caucasian, healthy and from Russia, the donors were aged between about 6 and 90. Through a sample-barcoded 5' primer and a J-beta primer mix, a second PCR was run for about 7 to 12 cycles. TCRdb reprocessed the 5' RACE reads with MiXCR, giving one entry per CDR3 protein. The sample carries approximately 850,000 distinct CDR3 sequences, under 55% recorded once.

This clonotype was sampled from a man between 60 and 75 years old in good health. The specimen sequenced was blood. The V call is TRBV7-8, the J call TRBJ2-3; a possible D gene is TRBD1 (5 bases). The CDR3 DNA sequence: TGTGCCGGGGCATCTAGCACAGATACGCAGTATTTT. This sequence encodes CAGASSTDTQYF.